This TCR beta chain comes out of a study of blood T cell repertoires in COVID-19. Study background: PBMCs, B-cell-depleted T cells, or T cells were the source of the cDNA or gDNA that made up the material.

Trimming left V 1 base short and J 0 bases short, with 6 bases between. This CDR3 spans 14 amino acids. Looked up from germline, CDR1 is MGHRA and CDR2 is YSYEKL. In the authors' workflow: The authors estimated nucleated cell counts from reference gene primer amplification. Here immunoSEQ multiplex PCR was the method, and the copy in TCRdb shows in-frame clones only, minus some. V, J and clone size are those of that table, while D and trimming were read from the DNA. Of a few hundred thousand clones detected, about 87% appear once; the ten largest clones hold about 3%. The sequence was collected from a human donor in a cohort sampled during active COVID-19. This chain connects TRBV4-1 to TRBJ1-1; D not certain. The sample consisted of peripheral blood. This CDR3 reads CASSQVSMNTEAFF. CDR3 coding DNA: TGCGCCAGCAGCCAAGTGTCCATGAACACTGAAGCTTTCTTT.